This T cell receptor beta chain was found in a study of blood T cells in healthy people across ages. Study-level information: Template switching retrieved approximately one barcoded beta molecule for each two T cells. The study, taken as a whole, reports: When set beside aged donors, long-lived donors presented more naive CD4+ cells and higher diversity. Measured against age, TCR beta diversity per million T cells decreased in a roughly linear manner.

Collection of ten milliliters of peripheral blood was performed for each donor. CDR3 length equals 13 residues. Trimming removed 3 bases at V and 12 bases at J, with 18 bases between. The germline V gene has CDR1 DFQATT and CDR2 SNEGSKA (reference sequence). Together with a sample-barcoded 5' primer, a J-beta primer mix was included in a second PCR lasting roughly 6 to 12 cycles. MiXCR, run by TCRdb on the 5' RACE reads, gives a single entry per CDR3 protein. The sample has hundreds of thousands of distinct CDR3 sequences; roughly 53% are singletons. This clonotype turned up a few times. What it binds is not known.

This receptor was obtained from a man older than 75 in good health. The sequencing sample was made of blood. J is TRBJ2-1 and V is TRBV20-1; D may be TRBD1 (6 bases). This CDR3 reads CSASPRQARGQFF. The CDR3 DNA is TGCAGTGCTAGTCCCAGACAGGCCCGGGGGCAGTTCTTC.